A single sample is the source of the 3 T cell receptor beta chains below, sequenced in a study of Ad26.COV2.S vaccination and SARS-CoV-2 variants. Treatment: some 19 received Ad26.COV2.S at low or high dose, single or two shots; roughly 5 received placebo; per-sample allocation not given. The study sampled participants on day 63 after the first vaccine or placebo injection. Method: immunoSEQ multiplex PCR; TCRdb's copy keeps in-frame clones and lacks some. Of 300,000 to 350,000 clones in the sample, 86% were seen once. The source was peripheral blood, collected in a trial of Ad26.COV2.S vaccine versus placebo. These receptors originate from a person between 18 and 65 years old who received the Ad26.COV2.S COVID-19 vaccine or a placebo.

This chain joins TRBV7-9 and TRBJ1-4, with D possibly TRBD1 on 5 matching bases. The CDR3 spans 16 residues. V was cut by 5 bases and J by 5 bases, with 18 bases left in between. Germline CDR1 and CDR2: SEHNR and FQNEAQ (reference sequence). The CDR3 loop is CASSPRERQRNEKLFF. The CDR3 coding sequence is TGTGCCAGCAGCCCCCGTGAGCGACAGAGAAATGAAAAACTGTTTTTT.

DNA for the CDR3: TGTGCCAGCAGCTTAGGGATTGTGGAGACCCAGTACTTC. This translates into CASSLGIVETQYF. V is TRBV7-2 and J is TRBJ2-5, with D unresolved. Germline V CDR1 and CDR2: SGHTA, FQGNSA. The CDR3 is 13 residues long. V lost 1 base, J lost 5 bases, and 8 bases lay in between.

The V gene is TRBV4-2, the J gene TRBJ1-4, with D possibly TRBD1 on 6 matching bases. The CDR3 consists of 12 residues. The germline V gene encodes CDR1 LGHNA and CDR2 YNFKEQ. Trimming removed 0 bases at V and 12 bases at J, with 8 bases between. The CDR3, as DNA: TGTGCCAGCAGCCAAGAAAAGGGGGAACTGTTTTTT. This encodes CASSQEKGELFF.